The TCR beta chain under discussion was sequenced for a study of PD-1 blockade in classical Hodgkin lymphoma. Regarding this clone: Its antigen is unknown.

Study-wide points: It was reported that newly diagnosed patients had less baseline TCR diversity than healthy donors. CD4+ TCR diversity, unlike CD8+, rose significantly by C4D1. Repertoires differed for reasons still undefined, possibly disease activity or prior therapy.

The germline V gene encodes CDR1 SGHDT and CDR2 YYEEEE. The CDR3 loop spans 16 amino acids. Trimming removed 3 bases from V and 0 bases from J, with 10 bases in between. Assay: immunoSEQ multiplex PCR; the TCRdb copy retains only in-frame clones and omits some. The profile shows about 14,000 clones, roughly 80% of them singletons. The time point was: cycle 4 day 1 (C4D1), after about 6 weeks of nivolumab. Patients all relapsed after autologous stem cell transplantation, and there was variation in brentuximab vedotin exposure. The sample in question was peripheral blood mononuclear cells (PBMCs), obtained before the fourth cycle of nivolumab. This clonotype was sampled from a human donor with classical Hodgkin lymphoma. The rearrangement joins TRBV5-6 to TRBJ1-6; D call uncertain. The CDR3 region is CASSSSADSYNSPLHF. CDR3 bases: TGTGCCAGCAGCTCGAGCGCGGACTCCTATAATTCACCCCTCCACTTT.